The sequence of this TCR beta chain was determined in a study of blood T cell repertoires in COVID-19. Across the whole study: Sites in the United States, Italy and Spain provided acute and convalescent COVID-19 samples. Sample material is recorded as cDNA or gDNA derived from T cells, B-cell-depleted T cells, or PBMCs.

Original analysis: Quantification of nucleated cells was approximated via reference gene primer amplification. The table came from immunoSEQ multiplex PCR; TCRdb's copy has only in-frame clones and leaves some out. The DNA was the basis for D and trimming; V, J and clone size are from that table. The table lists more than 80,000 clones, 65% to 75% of them singletons. Germline V gene data show CDR1 as SGHDT and CDR2 as YYEEEE. The CDR3 is made up of 15 amino acids. J was trimmed by 3 bases and V by 2 bases; bases with no gene match: 5. The source material was peripheral blood. The rearrangement links TRBV5-6 to TRBJ1-2; 9 bases align to TRBD1. This TCR came from a human donor with acute or convalescent COVID-19. The donor label of this sample is uncertain. DNA of the CDR3: TGTGCCAGCAGCTTAACCGGGACAGGGTACTATGGCTACACCTTC. Residues: CASSLTGTGYYGYTF.